The T cell receptor (beta chain) under discussion was sequenced for a study of T cell responses to AZD1222 COVID-19 vaccine. Profiled with immunoSEQ multiplex PCR; TCRdb holds only in-frame clones, not every one. The sample has about 140,000 clones; about 93% are singletons. To note about this clone: Its antigen is not identified.

With 0 bases removed from V and 2 bases from J, the gap between germline ends came to 12 bases. Per germline, CDR1 LGHNA and CDR2 YSLEER. The CDR3 is made up of 16 amino acids. Notes on the study in general: The span of vaccine-associated CD4 TCRs extended across spike, with dominance at 160-218 and 743-854. Spike-specific TCR breadth and depth went up after people got two AZD1222 doses.

This sequence originates from an adult who received the AZD1222 COVID-19 vaccine. The chain links TRBV4-3 to TRBJ2-3, with D perhaps TRBD1 (6 bases). This specimen consisted of peripheral blood, obtained 28 days after the second AZD1222 dose. CDR3 loop: CASSQDYTGFTDTQYF. CDR3 DNA: TGCGCCAGCAGCCAAGATTACACAGGGTTCACAGATACGCAGTATTTT.